Below are 14 T cell receptor beta chains sequenced from a single sample in a study of OX40 agonist ivuxolimab in advanced cancers. Generated by immunoSEQ multiplex PCR, the TCRdb table keeps only in-frame clones and is missing some. This sample has about 12,000 clones, with approximately 92% found just once. The sequencing here drew on CD4+ or CD8+ T cells sorted from blood, taken in a trial of the OX40 agonist ivuxolimab. These receptors came from an adult with an advanced solid tumor such as melanoma, head and neck, liver or kidney cancer.

In this sample, this clone turned up once. This chain uses TRBV6-5 with TRBJ2-7; D is perhaps TRBD1 (6 bases). From germline, CDR1 is MNHEY and CDR2 SVGAGI. This CDR3 region has 15 residues. Trimming cost V 2 bases and J 1 base, with 12 bases left between them. The CDR3 DNA reads as TGTGCCAGCAGTTACGGGCAGGGGAGTTCCTACGAGCAGTACTTC. Translated, it gives CASSYGQGSSYEQYF.

The genes are TRBV7-2 and TRBJ1-2; D ambiguous. The CDR3 runs 12 residues. Germline V CDR1 and CDR2: SGHTA, FQGNSA. V lost 3 bases and J 4 bases, leaving 6 bases between the germline ends. Here the CDR3 DNA reads TGTGCCAGCAGCTTGACAACCTATGGCTACACCTTC. Translating it yields CASSLTTYGYTF.

The V and J genes are TRBV7-2 and TRBJ2-7, with D possibly TRBD2 on 6 matching bases. The CDR3 runs 13 residues. The germline gives CDR1 SGHTA, CDR2 FQGNSA. V was shortened by 6 bases and J by 3 bases, with 12 bases between the two germline ends. CDR3 protein: CASSPAEGYEQYF. As DNA, the CDR3 is TGTGCCAGCAGTCCAGCGGAGGGCTACGAGCAGTACTTC.

This rearrangement joins TRBV29-1 to TRBJ1-2; D is possibly TRBD1 (5 bases). The V gene's germline CDR1 is SQVTM and CDR2 ANQGSEA. The CDR3 totals 12 residues. V lost 4 bases and J lost 4, with 10 bases in between. CDR3: CSVVVGTYGYTF. As DNA, the CDR3 is TGCAGCGTTGTCGTAGGGACCTATGGCTACACCTTC.

This chain connects TRBV30 to TRBJ1-1; 10 nucleotides match TRBD1. This CDR3 has 14 amino acids. The V gene's germline CDR1 is GTSNPN and CDR2 SVGIG (reference sequence). V dropped 2 bases and J dropped 6; count of bases not matched to a gene: 6. The CDR3 nucleotides are TGTGCCTGGAGTAGGGGACAGGGGAGCGCTGAAGCTTTCTTT. Translating gives CAWSRGQGSAEAFF.

The rearrangement uses TRBV11-2 and TRBJ2-1; D is undetermined. In germline, CDR1 is SGHAT, CDR2 FQNNGV. Trimming took off 1 base at V and 9 bases at J, with 4 bases between the two ends. CDR3 length equals 11 residues. CDR3 sequence reads: CASSLGGEQFF. The CDR3 region has the DNA TGTGCCAGCAGCTTAGGGGGTGAGCAGTTCTTC.

The count of this clone is one. The chain carries TRBV27 and TRBJ2-7; 10 bases map to TRBD2. Trimming took 3 bases from V and 3 from J; bases not matched to a gene: 2. CDR3 length equals 14 residues. CDR1 MNHEY and CDR2 SMNVEV come from the germline V gene (reference sequence). The CDR3 is CASSLRTSGYEQYF. The CDR3 DNA follows: TGTGCCAGCAGTTTGCGGACTAGCGGCTACGAGCAGTACTTC.

The chain recombines TRBV5-6 with TRBJ2-7, with D perhaps TRBD1 or TRBD2 (6 bases each). V was shortened by 5 bases and J by 3 bases, with 24 bases between the two germline ends. The V gene's germline CDR1 is SGHDT and CDR2 YYEEEE. The CDR3 totals 17 residues. The CDR3 spells CASRTEFGGGSDYEQYF. The CDR3 region has the DNA TGTGCCAGCAGGACAGAATTCGGAGGGGGGTCGGACTACGAGCAGTACTTC.

CDR3 sequence: CASSGGGDQPQHF. CDR3 in DNA: TGTGCCAGCAGTGGCGGGGGGGATCAGCCCCAGCATTTT. V usage is TRBV6-5 and J usage is TRBJ1-5, with D tentatively TRBD1 (5 bases). V lost 5 bases and J 5 bases, leaving 10 bases between the germline ends. CDR3 length: 13 amino acids. Germline V gives CDR1 MNHEY, CDR2 SVGAGI.

The V gene is TRBV14, the J gene TRBJ2-1; 14 bases fit TRBD2. This CDR3 is built from 15 residues. Germline loops: CDR1 SGHDN, CDR2 FVKESK. Trimming at V came to 1 base and at J to 8 bases, leaving 1 base not matched to a gene. This CDR3 is CASSQGLAGGHEQFF. The CDR3, as DNA: TGTGCCAGCAGCCAAGGACTAGCGGGGGGGCATGAGCAGTTCTTC.

This sequence joins TRBV30 and TRBJ2-2; D unresolved. V lost 7 bases and J 5 bases, leaving 5 bases between the germline ends. Germline loops: CDR1 GTSNPN, CDR2 SVGIG (reference sequence). The CDR3 is 10 residues long. The CDR3 nucleotides are TGTGCCTTGAATACCGGGGAGCTGTTTTTT. Protein: CALNTGELFF.

The chain links TRBV11-3 to TRBJ2-3; 7 bases line up with TRBD1. Trimming cost V 5 bases and J 2 bases; bases outside gene matches: 10. The germline V gene has CDR1 SGHNT and CDR2 YENEEA. This CDR3 has 16 residues. The CDR3 DNA reads as TGTGCCAGCAGCCCCAGGGGGTTAAGTGACACAGATACGCAGTATTTT. This encodes CASSPRGLSDTDTQYF.

The chain joins TRBV6-4 to TRBJ2-5; the match to TRBD1 covers 7 bases. With V trimmed by 9 bases and J by 1 base, 5 bases remained unmatched. Germline loops: CDR1 MRHNA, CDR2 SNTAGT. This CDR3 contains 13 residues. Here the CDR3 reads CARKGTVQETQYF. CDR3 DNA: TGTGCCAGAAAGGGGACAGTCCAAGAGACCCAGTACTTC.

This chain's CDR3 is CASSFLAGGEYNEQFF. For the CDR3, the DNA is TGTGCCAGCAGTTTTCTAGCGGGGGGGGAATACAATGAGCAGTTCTTC. The chain carries TRBV28 and TRBJ2-1; TRBD2 agrees at 12 bases. The CDR3 has 16 amino acids. Germline assignment: CDR1 MDHEN and CDR2 SYDVKM. Unmatched junction bases numbered 4, after V lost 3 bases and J lost 4 bases.